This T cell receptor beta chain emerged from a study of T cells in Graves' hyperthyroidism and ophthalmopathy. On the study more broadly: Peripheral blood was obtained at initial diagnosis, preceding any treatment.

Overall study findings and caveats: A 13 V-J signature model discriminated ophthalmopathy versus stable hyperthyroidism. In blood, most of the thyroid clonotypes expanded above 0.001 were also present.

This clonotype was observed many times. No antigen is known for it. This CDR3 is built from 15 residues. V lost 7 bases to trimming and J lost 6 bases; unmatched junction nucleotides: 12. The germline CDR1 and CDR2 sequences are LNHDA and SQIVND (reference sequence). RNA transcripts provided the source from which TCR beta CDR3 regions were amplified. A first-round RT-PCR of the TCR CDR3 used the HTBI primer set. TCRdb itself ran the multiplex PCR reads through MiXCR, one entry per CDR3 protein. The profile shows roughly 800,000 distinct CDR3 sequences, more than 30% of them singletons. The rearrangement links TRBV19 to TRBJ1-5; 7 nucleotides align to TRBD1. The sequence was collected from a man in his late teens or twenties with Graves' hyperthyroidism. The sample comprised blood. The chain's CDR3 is CASTSTGAGAQPQHF. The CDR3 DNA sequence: TGTGCCAGTACTAGTACAGGGGCAGGTGCTCAGCCCCAGCATTTT.